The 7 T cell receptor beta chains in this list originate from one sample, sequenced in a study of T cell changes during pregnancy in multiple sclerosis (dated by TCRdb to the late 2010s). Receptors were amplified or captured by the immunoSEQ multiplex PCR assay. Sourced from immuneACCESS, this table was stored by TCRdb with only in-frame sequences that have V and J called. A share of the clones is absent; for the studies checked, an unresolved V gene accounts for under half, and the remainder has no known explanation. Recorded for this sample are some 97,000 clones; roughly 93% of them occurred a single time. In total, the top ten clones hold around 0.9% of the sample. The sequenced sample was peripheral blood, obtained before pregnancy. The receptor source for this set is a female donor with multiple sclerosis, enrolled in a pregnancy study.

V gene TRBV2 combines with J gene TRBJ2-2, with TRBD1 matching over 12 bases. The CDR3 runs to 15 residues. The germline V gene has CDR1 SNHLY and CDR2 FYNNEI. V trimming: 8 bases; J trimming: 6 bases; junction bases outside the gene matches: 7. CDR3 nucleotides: TGTGCCAGCCGGGGACAGGGGGCGTGGGCCGGGGAGCTGTTTTTT. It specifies CASRGQGAWAGELFF.

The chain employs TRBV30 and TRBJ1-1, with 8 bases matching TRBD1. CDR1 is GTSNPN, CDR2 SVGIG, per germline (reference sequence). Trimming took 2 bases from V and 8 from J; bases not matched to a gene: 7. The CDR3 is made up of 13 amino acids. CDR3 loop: CAWSPRPGGEAFF. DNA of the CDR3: TGTGCCTGGAGTCCCCGGCCAGGGGGCGAAGCTTTCTTT.

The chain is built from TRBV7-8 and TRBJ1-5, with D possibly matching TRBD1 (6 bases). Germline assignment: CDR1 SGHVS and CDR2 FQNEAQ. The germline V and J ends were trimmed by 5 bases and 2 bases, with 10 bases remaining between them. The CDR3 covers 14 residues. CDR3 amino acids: CASSRYRGNQPQHF. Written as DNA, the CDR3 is TGTGCCAGCAGCCGTTACAGGGGCAATCAGCCCCAGCATTTT.

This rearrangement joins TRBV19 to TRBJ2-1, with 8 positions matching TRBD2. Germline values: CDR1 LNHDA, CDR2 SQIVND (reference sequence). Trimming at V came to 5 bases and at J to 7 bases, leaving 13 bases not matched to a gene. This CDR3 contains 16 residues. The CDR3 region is CASSPPREGLENEQFF. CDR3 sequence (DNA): TGTGCCAGTAGTCCCCCACGGGAGGGCCTTGAGAATGAGCAGTTCTTC.

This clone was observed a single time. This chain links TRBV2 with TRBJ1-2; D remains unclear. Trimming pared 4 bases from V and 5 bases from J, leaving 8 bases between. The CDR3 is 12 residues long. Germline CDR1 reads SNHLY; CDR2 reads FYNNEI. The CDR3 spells CASSAGVYGYTF. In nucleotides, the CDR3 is TGTGCCAGCAGTGCAGGTGTTTATGGCTACACCTTC.

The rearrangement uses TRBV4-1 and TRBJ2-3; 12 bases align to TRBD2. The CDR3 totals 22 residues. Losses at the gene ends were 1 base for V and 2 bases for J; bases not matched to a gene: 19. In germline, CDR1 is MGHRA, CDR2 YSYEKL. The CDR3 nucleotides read TGCGCCAGCAGCCAAGGTTTCCCTTTGGGCCTAGCGGGAGGGCCGGACACAGATACGCAGTATTTT. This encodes CASSQGFPLGLAGGPDTDTQYF.

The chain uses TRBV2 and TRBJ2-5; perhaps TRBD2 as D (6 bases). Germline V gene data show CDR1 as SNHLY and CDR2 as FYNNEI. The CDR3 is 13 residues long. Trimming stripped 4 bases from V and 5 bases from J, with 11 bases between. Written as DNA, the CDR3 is TGTGCCAGCAGTGGGGGAGGTGTGGAGACCCAGTACTTC. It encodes CASSGGGVETQYF.